Listed below are T cell receptor beta chains from one sample, sequenced in a study of lymphopenia after photon versus proton radiotherapy. Method: immunoSEQ multiplex PCR; TCRdb's copy keeps in-frame clones and lacks some. The table records some 42,000 clones, approximately 83% of them present only once. The sample here was peripheral blood, taken from a patient treated with proton-based radiotherapy. The receptors come from a woman aged 65 to 85 with pancreatic cancer. Both conserved end residues are part of each CDR3. D genes are given only for firm matches.

d_gene,j_gene,v_gene,CDR3aa
TRBD1,TRBJ1-6,TRBV28,CASSSEYERTGFNSPLHF
TRBD1,TRBJ2-3,TRBV9,CASSVYDRVRTDTQYF
TRBD1,TRBJ2-1,TRBV5-1,CASSLATGPYYNEQFF
-,TRBJ2-3,TRBV4-2,CASDERDWDRNTQYF
TRBD1,TRBJ1-4,TRBV28,CASRETGQGKEKLFF
-,TRBJ2-7,TRBV19,CASSIPSSYEQYF
-,TRBJ1-6,TRBV7-2,CASRDRRNSPLHF
-,TRBJ2-7,TRBV6-5,CASSYVGATHLEQYF
TRBD2,TRBJ2-2,TRBV9,CASSARPAGGPTGELFF
TRBD1,TRBJ2-1,TRBV10-3,CAINPTGGSYNEQFF
-,TRBJ1-2,TRBV2,CASSETIQYGYTF
TRBD2,TRBJ2-1,TRBV5-1,CASSLELAANEQFF
-,TRBJ2-3,TRBV11-2,CASSSLRTASTDTQYF
TRBD1,TRBJ2-7,TRBV5-6,CASSLEVVGQGFEQYF
-,TRBJ2-3,TRBV6-1,CASSRQELDTQYF
-,TRBJ2-1,TRBV9,CASSDVDFPNEQFF
-,-,TRBV19,CASSGGGSSYEQYF
-,TRBJ1-1,TRBV7-6,CASSLGAPKVATEAFF
TRBD1,TRBJ1-4,TRBV6-1,CASSEGDRRPTNEKLFF
TRBD1,TRBJ2-5,TRBV7-9,CASSQDRGGTQYF